This T cell receptor beta chain was identified in a study of blood T cell repertoires in COVID-19. Germline V gene sequence: CDR1 LNHDA, CDR2 SQIVND (reference sequence). This CDR3 is built from 13 residues. V was trimmed by 11 bases and J by 5 bases, leaving 16 bases between them. Method: immunoSEQ multiplex PCR; TCRdb's copy keeps in-frame clones and lacks some. The table shows about 270,000 clones, with more than 80% occurring only once. V gene TRBV19 combines with J gene TRBJ2-1, with D unresolved. The source of this sequence is a woman in her 30s with acute COVID-19. The sample comprised PBMCs or T cells enriched from blood (not recorded which). The CDR3 DNA is TGTGCCCTCCGGCAGGTCAGAAACAATGAGCAGTTCTTC. Protein: CALRQVRNNEQFF.